Presented here are 9 T cell receptor beta chains from one specimen sequenced in a study of blood T cells in healthy people across ages. A second PCR of about 7 to 12 cycles used a sample-barcoded 5' primer and a J-beta primer mix. MiXCR, run by TCRdb on the 5' RACE reads, gives a single entry per CDR3 protein. This sample has about 900,000 distinct CDR3 sequences, with roughly 52% found just once. The material sequenced was blood. The receptors stem from a man younger than 40 in good health.

This clonotype came up a few times. The V and J genes are TRBV6-5 and TRBJ2-7, with D possibly being TRBD2 (5 bases). CDR3 length: 13 residues. The germline V gene encodes CDR1 MNHEY and CDR2 SVGAGI. Trimming pared 7 bases from V and 3 bases from J, leaving 13 bases between. CDR3: CASKPGYSYEQYF. The CDR3, as DNA: TGTGCCAGCAAACCGGGGTACAGCTACGAGCAGTACTTC.

This clonotype was picked up a small number of times. The chain recombines TRBV27 with TRBJ2-3; possibly TRBD2 for D (7 bases). V shed 3 bases and J shed 9 bases, with 25 bases lying between them. Germline V lookup: CDR1 MNHEY, CDR2 SMNVEV (reference sequence). This CDR3 contains 17 residues. CDR3 sequence: CASSFVGGAETGGTQYF. The CDR3 DNA sequence: TGTGCCAGCAGTTTTGTTGGGGGGGCCGAGACTGGGGGCACGCAGTATTTT.

The chain uses TRBV6-1 and TRBJ2-5; D may be TRBD1 (6 bases). The CDR3 has 14 amino acids. Germline V gene sequence: CDR1 MNHNS, CDR2 SASEGT. V gave up 0 bases and J gave up 3 bases, with 8 bases separating them. CDR3 in DNA: TGTGCCAGCAGTGAAGCTAGGGGGAAAGAGACCCAGTACTTC. Translated: CASSEARGKETQYF.

Ten or more counts support this clonotype. This chain joins TRBV6-2 or TRBV6-3 and TRBJ2-1, with 9 bases that match TRBD1. The CDR3 extends over 14 amino acids. V shed 5 bases, J shed 2 bases, and the junction held 1 base outside the gene matches. Germline loops: CDR1 MNHEY, CDR2 SVGEGT. The CDR3 DNA sequence: TGTGCCAGCAGTAGGACAGGGGCCTACAATGAGCAGTTCTTC. Its protein product is CASSRTGAYNEQFF.

The chain combines TRBV5-1 with TRBJ2-7, with D unclear. The CDR3 is made up of 13 amino acids. Germline values: CDR1 SGHRS, CDR2 YFSETQ. V lost 4 bases to trimming and J lost 6 bases, with 14 bases between them. This CDR3 is CASSPSGSREQYF. CDR3 sequence (DNA): TGCGCCAGCAGCCCCTCCGGGTCCCGCGAGCAGTACTTC.

This clonotype occurred a few times. The chain recombines TRBV29-1 with TRBJ2-7; no reliable D call. The CDR3 is 14 residues long. From germline, CDR1 is SQVTM and CDR2 ANQGSEA. V lost 1 base to trimming and J lost 6 bases, with 16 bases between them. The CDR3 DNA follows: TGCAGCGTTGAAGTGCAGTTGGCTTCTGGCGAGCAGTACTTC. It specifies CSVEVQLASGEQYF.

This clonotype was counted a single time. The chain links TRBV12-3 or TRBV12-4 to TRBJ2-3; 11 bases match TRBD2. V lost 2 bases to trimming and J lost 5 bases; unmatched junction nucleotides: 6. This CDR3 comprises 16 residues. CDR3 sequence (DNA): TGTGCCAGCAGTTTAACCCTAGCGGGAGGTCAAGATACGCAGTATTTT. This codes for CASSLTLAGGQDTQYF.

This clonotype turned up a few times. This rearrangement joins TRBV4-1 to TRBJ2-7, with D possibly being TRBD1 or TRBD2 (6 bases each). Matching the DNA end better, TRBJ2-5 makes the J call doubtful. Germline lookup yields CDR1 MGHRA and CDR2 YSYEKL. This CDR3 region has 17 residues. The CDR3 nucleotides are TGCGCCAGCAGTTATGGGGGGCTTATAGCCGAGAAGGAGACCCAGTACTTC. Translated: CASSYGGLIAEKETQYF.

The rearrangement uses TRBV3-1 and TRBJ1-2; 7 nucleotides match TRBD1. V gave up 1 base and J gave up 6 bases; unmatched junction bases: 2. Germline V gene lookup returns CDR1 LGHDT and CDR2 YNNKEL (reference sequence). The CDR3 extends over 13 amino acids. CDR3 bases: TGTGCCAGCAGCCAAGTAAGGGGGCATGGCTACACCTTC. Its protein is CASSQVRGHGYTF. Combining the CDR3 with reference TRBV3-1 and TRBJ1-2 gives the whole variable domain DTAVSQTPKYLVTQMGNDKSIKCEQNLGHDTMYWYKQDSKKFLKIMFSYNNKELIINETVPNRFSPKSPDKAHLNLHINSLELGDSAVYFCASSQVRGHGYTFGSGTRLTVV.